Below, 17 T cell receptor beta chains from the same sample are listed, as sequenced in a study of OX40 agonist ivuxolimab in advanced cancers. The protocol used for the library was the immunoSEQ multiplex PCR assay. TCRdb's version of the immuneACCESS table is confined to in-frame rearrangements and falls short of the full clone set. An unresolved V gene accounts for under half of the shortfall where checked; the remainder is of unknown origin. The sample data list about 66,000 clones, and about 88% of these were observed just once. Jointly, the top ten make up roughly 0.66% of the sample. The source was CD4+ or CD8+ T cells sorted from blood, collected in a trial of the OX40 agonist ivuxolimab. The source of these receptors is an adult with an advanced solid tumor such as melanoma, head and neck, liver or kidney cancer.

The V gene is TRBV18, the J gene TRBJ2-7, with a tentative D call TRBD1 (6 bases). CDR3 length equals 14 residues. V lost 4 bases and J lost 9, with 19 bases in between. Germline CDR1 and CDR2: KGHSH and LQKENI. CDR3 DNA: TGTGCCAGCTCACAGCAGGGGAGAGTTGGTGGGCAGTACTTC. Its translation is CASSQQGRVGGQYF.

V gene TRBV5-1 combines with J gene TRBJ2-5; D perhaps matches TRBD1 (5 bases). Germline V lookup: CDR1 SGHRS, CDR2 YFSETQ. The CDR3 sequence is 14 residues long. Trimming stripped 4 bases from V and 2 bases from J, with 12 bases between. The CDR3 reads CASSRRVGQETQYF. As DNA, the CDR3 is TGCGCCAGCAGCCGCAGGGTTGGGCAAGAGACCCAGTACTTC.

The J gene is TRBJ2-7, the V gene TRBV29-1; D remains unclear. V was cut by 7 bases and J by 0 bases, with 10 bases left in between. The CDR3 spans 12 residues. Germline assignment: CDR1 SQVTM and CDR2 ANQGSEA. The CDR3 spells CSGGRSSYEQYF. DNA for the CDR3: TGCAGCGGCGGCAGGAGCTCCTACGAGCAGTACTTC.

This chain links TRBV5-1 with TRBJ2-2; 14 bases map to TRBD2. V shed 4 bases and J 5 bases; nucleotides not matched to a gene: 4. Germline V gene lookup returns CDR1 SGHRS and CDR2 YFSETQ. This CDR3 has 16 residues. The CDR3: CASSLRLAGGTGELFF. CDR3 DNA: TGCGCCAGCAGCCTCCGACTAGCGGGAGGGACCGGGGAGCTGTTTTTT. Complete variable domain (other parts from reference TRBV5-1 and TRBJ2-2): KAGVTQTPRYLIKTRGQQVTLSCSPISGHRSVSWYQQTPGQGLQFLFEYFSETQRNKGNFPGRFSGRQFSNSRSEMNVSTLELGDSALYLCASSLRLAGGTGELFFGEGSRLTVL.

V gene TRBV5-7 combines with J gene TRBJ1-5; 8 bases are a match to TRBD1. TRBV5-7 is assigned to the ORF class and has an uncertain function. V gave up 0 bases and J gave up 4 bases; unmatched junction bases: 3. This CDR3 has 15 residues. In DNA, the CDR3 is TGTGCCAGCAGCTTGGCCAGGGGGCGAAATCAGCCCCAGCATTTT. Protein product: CASSLARGRNQPQHF.

The chain is built from TRBV5-6 and TRBJ2-2, with 9 bases lining up with TRBD1. The germline V gene has CDR1 SGHDT and CDR2 YYEEEE. The junction had 2 bases not matched to a gene; V was cut back by 4 bases and J by 4 bases. This CDR3 has 14 residues. Here the CDR3 reads CASSVGQGTGELFF. CDR3 DNA sequence: TGTGCCAGCAGCGTGGGACAGGGCACCGGGGAGCTGTTTTTT.

The genes are TRBV6-5 and TRBJ2-5; tentatively, D is TRBD1 or TRBD2 (6 bases each). The V gene's germline CDR1 is MNHEY and CDR2 SVGAGI. This CDR3 has 13 residues. Trimming pared 4 bases from V and 6 bases from J, leaving 12 bases between. CDR3 coding DNA: TGTGCCAGCAGTTCGGGGGCGAAGAAGACCCAGTACTTC. Translating it yields CASSSGAKKTQYF.

The chain couples TRBV4-2 to TRBJ2-7; possibly TRBD2 for D (6 bases). Trimming removed 0 bases at V and 5 bases at J, with 11 bases between. The CDR3 has 14 amino acids. Looked up from germline, CDR1 is LGHNA and CDR2 is YNFKEQ. The DNA for the CDR3 is TGTGCCAGCAGCCAAGATAGTTGGAGGGACGAGCAGTACTTC. This codes for CASSQDSWRDEQYF.

The rearrangement joins TRBV28 to TRBJ2-4; possible D gene TRBD2, 6 bases. The germline V and J ends were trimmed by 6 bases and 3 bases, with 12 bases remaining between them. The CDR3 covers 14 residues. CDR1 and CDR2 from the germline V gene are MDHEN and SYDVKM. This CDR3 reads CASRQTGGKNIQYF. CDR3 in DNA: TGTGCCAGCAGACAAACCGGGGGCAAAAACATTCAGTACTTC. The full variable domain, in which reference TRBV28 and TRBJ2-4 provide the parts outside the CDR3, is DVKVTQSSRYLVKRTGEKVFLECVQDMDHENMFWYRQDPGLGLRLIYFSYDVKMKEKGDIPEGYSVSREKKERFSLILESASTNQTSMYLCASRQTGGKNIQYFGAGTRLSVL.

The J gene is TRBJ2-5, the V gene TRBV9; maybe TRBD1 (5 bases). Per the germline V gene, CDR1 is SGDLS and CDR2 is YYNGEE. The CDR3 consists of 15 residues. With 0 bases removed from V and 2 bases from J, the gap between germline ends came to 11 bases. CDR3 residues: CASSVGRVRQETQYF. For the CDR3, the DNA is TGTGCCAGCAGCGTAGGCAGGGTAAGGCAAGAGACCCAGTACTTC.

The V gene is TRBV4-2, the J gene TRBJ2-5, with D possibly being TRBD2 (7 bases). The CDR3 length is 14 residues. Trimming cost V 4 bases and J 4 bases, with 13 bases left between them. Germline V gene data show CDR1 as LGHNA and CDR2 as YNFKEQ. For the CDR3, the DNA is TGTGCCAGCAGCCCAGGGGAGGGAGCAGAGACCCAGTACTTC. Its translation: CASSPGEGAETQYF.

The V and J genes are TRBV5-8 and TRBJ1-2; D gene ambiguous. The ends were cut back, 10 bases at V and 8 bases at J, with 12 bases in the middle. There are 10 residues in the CDR3. CDR1 and CDR2 from the germline V gene are SGHTS and YDEGEE. The CDR3 protein is CAGDTYGYTF. Here the CDR3 DNA reads TGTGCCGGTGACACTTACGGCTACACCTTC.

This clone occurred once. The V and J genes are TRBV18 and TRBJ2-3, with TRBD1 identical over 7 bases. V was pared by 4 bases and J by 4 bases, with 5 bases of the junction left unmatched. The length of the CDR3 is 14 residues. Looked up from germline, CDR1 is KGHSH and CDR2 is LQKENI. The DNA for the CDR3 is TGTGCCAGCTCACGAGGACAGGTGGCAGATACGCAGTATTTT. Encoded protein: CASSRGQVADTQYF.

This clone was detected only once. CDR3 in amino acids: CASSFGTSTDTQYF. CDR3 nucleotide sequence: TGCGCCAGCAGCTTTGGGACTAGCACAGATACGCAGTATTTT. V and J are TRBV5-1 and TRBJ2-3; D is possibly TRBD2 (6 bases). There are 14 residues in the CDR3. Germline V gives CDR1 SGHRS, CDR2 YFSETQ. The V gene lost 2 bases and the J gene lost 0 bases, with 7 bases spanning the gap.

Here the CDR3 DNA reads TGTGCCTGGAGTGTAGGCCTTCTGAACACTGAAGCTTTCTTT. Amino acids: CAWSVGLLNTEAFF. This chain links TRBV30 with TRBJ1-1; D is uncertain. The CDR3 has 14 amino acids. The ends were cut back, 0 bases at V and 0 bases at J, with 8 bases in the middle. In germline, CDR1 is GTSNPN, CDR2 SVGIG (reference sequence).

CDR3 protein: CASSLGTSGKETQYF. The CDR3 nucleotides are TGCGCCAGCAGCCTAGGGACTAGCGGGAAAGAGACCCAGTACTTC. This chain uses TRBV4-1 with TRBJ2-5; 13 bases map to TRBD2. The V gene end was trimmed by 4 bases and the J gene end by 3 bases; junction bases not matched to a gene: 2. Germline CDR1 and CDR2: MGHRA and YSYEKL. This CDR3 comprises 15 residues.

The chain employs TRBV4-2 and TRBJ1-4; D ambiguous. In germline, CDR1 is LGHNA, CDR2 YNFKEQ. The CDR3 length is 16 residues. Deletions cut 0 bases from V and 8 bases from J, with 16 bases between. The CDR3 DNA is TGTGCCAGCAGCCAAGATGAGGCGGGAGGCAACGAAAAACTGTTTTTT. Protein: CASSQDEAGGNEKLFF.